The 18 T cell receptor beta chains presented below share a single source sample, sequenced in a study of T cell changes during pregnancy in multiple sclerosis. Clones were sequenced by immunoSEQ multiplex PCR, and TCRdb holds only the in-frame ones, with some missing. The data show under 70,000 clones, roughly 94% seen once. This specimen consisted of CD8+ T cells from peripheral blood mononuclear cells, obtained after pregnancy. Every receptor here comes from a female donor with multiple sclerosis, enrolled in a pregnancy study.

This clone came up a few times. The chain uses TRBV7-9 and TRBJ2-2; tentatively, D is TRBD2 (6 bases). Germline-derived CDR1 and CDR2 are SEHNR and FQNEAQ (reference sequence). Trimming took 5 bases from V and 4 from J, leaving 14 bases between them. The CDR3 contains 15 residues. The DNA of the CDR3 is TGTGCCAGCAGCCCCGGGGGAGCGCGCACCGGGGAGCTGTTTTTT. As protein: CASSPGGARTGELFF.

This clone was counted a few times. J is TRBJ2-2 and V is TRBV5-1; 8 bases match TRBD2. From germline, CDR1 is SGHRS and CDR2 YFSETQ. Germline trimming cut 4 bases from V and 5 bases from J; bases unmatched to any gene: 7. The CDR3 consists of 15 residues. The chain's CDR3 is CASSPSGSPTGELFF. CDR3 DNA sequence: TGCGCCAGCAGCCCGAGCGGGAGTCCTACCGGGGAGCTGTTTTTT.

This clone was observed once. This chain joins TRBV28 and TRBJ2-5; D unclear. The germline V gene encodes CDR1 MDHEN and CDR2 SYDVKM. Trimming pared 3 bases from V and 1 base from J, leaving 9 bases between. The CDR3 spans 14 residues. CDR3 sequence reads: CASSLRQRQETQYF. The CDR3 bases are TGTGCCAGCAGTTTGCGGCAGCGCCAAGAGACCCAGTACTTC.

The chain couples TRBV7-6 to TRBJ2-1; 11 nucleotides agree with TRBD2. The V gene's germline CDR1 is SGHVS and CDR2 FNYEAQ. With 3 bases clipped from V and 2 bases from J, the junction kept 3 bases outside the gene matches. The CDR3 is 16 residues long. CDR3 nucleotides: TGTGCCAGCAGCTTGGGGACTAGCGGTACCTACAATGAGCAGTTCTTC. Translation gives CASSLGTSGTYNEQFF.

In this sample, this clone turned up once. The chain recombines TRBV4-2 with TRBJ2-6; TRBD1 is a possible D gene (6 bases). The CDR3 covers 18 residues. V was cut by 1 base and J by 0 bases, with 13 bases left in between. Germline CDR1 reads LGHNA; CDR2 reads YNFKEQ. CDR3 residues: CASSQAGTQSSGANVLTF. The CDR3 DNA follows: TGTGCCAGCAGCCAAGCCGGGACACAGAGCTCTGGGGCCAACGTCCTGACTTTC.

V gene TRBV27 combines with J gene TRBJ2-2; 9 bases agree with TRBD1. Trimming cost V 6 bases and J 5 bases; bases outside gene matches: 7. This CDR3 has 15 amino acids. Germline V lookup: CDR1 MNHEY, CDR2 SMNVEV (reference sequence). CDR3 nucleotide sequence: TGTGCCAGCAGATTAACAGGGGGCGTGACCGGGGAGCTGTTTTTT. This gives the protein CASRLTGGVTGELFF.

This chain links TRBV27 with TRBJ2-5, with 7 bases identical to TRBD2. Trimming cost V 8 bases and J 1 base; bases outside gene matches: 10. Germline V lookup: CDR1 MNHEY, CDR2 SMNVEV (reference sequence). The CDR3 covers 15 residues. The DNA for the CDR3 is TGTGCCAGCGCTCCTCCGGGGGGTGGCCAAGAGACCCAGTACTTC. This gives the protein CASAPPGGGQETQYF.

The chain combines TRBV19 with TRBJ1-3; 8 nucleotides align to TRBD1. The CDR3 is made up of 12 amino acids. Germline CDR1 is LNHDA and CDR2 is SQIVND (reference sequence). For the CDR3, the DNA is TGTGATGATCAGGGGGCCTGTAACACCATATATTTT. Translated, it gives CDDQGACNTIYF. Supplemented by reference TRBV19 and TRBJ1-3, the full variable domain reads DGGITQSPKYLFRKEGQNVTLSCEQNLNHDAMYWYRQDPGQGLRLIYYSQIVNDFQKGDIAEGYSVSREKKESFPLTVTSAQKNPTAFYLCDDQGACNTIYFGEGSWLTVV.

J is TRBJ2-3 and V is TRBV19; TRBD1 agrees at 7 bases. J was trimmed by 3 bases and V by 7 bases; bases with no gene match: 7. The germline CDR1 and CDR2 sequences are LNHDA and SQIVND (reference sequence). This CDR3 spans 14 amino acids. In DNA, the CDR3 is TGTGCCAGTACATGGGGACAGTCTACAGATACGCAGTATTTT. Translation: CASTWGQSTDTQYF.

The V and J genes are TRBV19 and TRBJ2-7; TRBD2 is a possible D gene (6 bases). CDR1 LNHDA and CDR2 SQIVND come from the germline V gene (reference sequence). CDR3 length: 11 amino acids. The V gene lost 9 bases and the J gene lost 3 bases, with 9 bases spanning the gap. The CDR3 sequence: CASRDFYEQYF. The CDR3 nucleotides are TGTGCCAGCCGGGACTTCTACGAGCAGTACTTC.

The chain uses TRBV5-6 and TRBJ2-7; 7 bases agree with TRBD2. Per the germline V gene, CDR1 is SGHDT and CDR2 is YYEEEE. The CDR3 loop spans 17 amino acids. J gave up 2 bases and V 4 bases, and 15 bases lay outside the gene matches. The CDR3 DNA is TGTGCCAGCAGCCCGAGACGATGGGGCCGGGGGGCCTACGAGCAGTACTTC. Residues: CASSPRRWGRGAYEQYF. The whole variable domain, filled in from reference TRBV5-6 and TRBJ2-7, reads DAGVTQSPTHLIKTRGQQVTLRCSPKSGHDTVSWYQQALGQGPQFIFQYYEEEERQRGNFPDRFSGHQFPNYSSELNVNALLLGDSALYLCASSPRRWGRGAYEQYFGPGTRLTVT.

The chain joins TRBV9 to TRBJ1-4, with 7 bases that match TRBD1. The trim removed 2 bases at V and 0 bases at J, leaving 7 bases unmatched. The CDR3 is 17 amino acids. Germline V gene lookup returns CDR1 SGDLS and CDR2 YYNGEE. The CDR3 sequence: CASSVGGQSSTNEKLFF. The CDR3, as DNA: TGTGCCAGCAGCGTGGGGGGACAGTCTTCAACTAATGAAAAACTGTTTTTT. The variable domain in full, completed from reference TRBV9 and TRBJ1-4, reads DSGVTQTPKHLITATGQRVTLRCSPRSGDLSVYWYQQSLDQGLQFLIQYYNGEERAKGNILERFSAQQFPDLHSELNLSSLELGDSALYFCASSVGGQSSTNEKLFFGSGTQLSVL.

This clone has a single count. J is TRBJ2-1 and V is TRBV30; 13 positions agree with TRBD2. Germline CDR1 GTSNPN, CDR2 SVGIG (reference sequence). The CDR3 extends over 16 amino acids. Unmatched junction bases numbered 7, after V lost 0 bases and J lost 8 bases. The CDR3 coding sequence is TGTGCCTGGAGTGTAGGAGGACTAGCGGGAGTATATGAGCAGTTCTTC. Its translation: CAWSVGGLAGVYEQFF.

The chain is built from TRBV7-9 and TRBJ2-3, with TRBD2 as a possible D gene (5 bases). The CDR3 has 13 amino acids. V dropped 4 bases and J dropped 7 bases, with 12 bases sitting between them. Germline assignment: CDR1 SEHNR and CDR2 FQNEAQ (reference sequence). The CDR3 sequence is CASSYRESHTQYF. CDR3 sequence (DNA): TGTGCCAGCAGCTATCGGGAATCCCATACGCAGTATTTT.

This chain links TRBV5-4 with TRBJ2-7; TRBD2 agrees at 10 bases. The CDR3 is made up of 16 amino acids. Germline CDR1 and CDR2: SGHNT and YYREEE (reference sequence). V lost 0 bases and J lost 6; bases outside the gene matches: 9. CDR3 in DNA: TGTGCCAGCAGCTTGGCGCCGGGACTAGCGAGGGGCGAGCAGTACTTC. This codes for CASSLAPGLARGEQYF.

This clone is a singleton in its sample. The genes are TRBV27 and TRBJ1-2, with D perhaps TRBD1 (6 bases). Trimming cost V 4 bases and J 3 bases, with 15 bases left between them. CDR3 size: 15 residues. Germline CDR1 and CDR2: MNHEY and SMNVEV (reference sequence). The CDR3 spells CASSSTGQGYYGYTF. As DNA, the CDR3 is TGTGCCAGCAGTTCTACAGGGCAGGGGTACTATGGCTACACCTTC.

This chain links TRBV6-5 with TRBJ1-2; no firm D call. In germline, CDR1 is MNHEY, CDR2 SVGAGI. V dropped 7 bases and J dropped 8 bases, with 17 bases sitting between them. This CDR3 is built from 13 residues. In DNA, the CDR3 is TGTGCCAGCACCGGAGGAGGCCTTAACGGCTACACCTTC. Protein: CASTGGGLNGYTF.

This rearrangement joins TRBV27 to TRBJ1-1, with D possibly TRBD1 on 6 matching bases. Looked up from germline, CDR1 is MNHEY and CDR2 is SMNVEV (reference sequence). CDR3 length: 13 residues. V was clipped by 1 base and J by 6 bases, with 9 bases between them. The CDR3 loop is CASSLLGGPEAFF. Written as DNA, the CDR3 is TGTGCCAGCAGTTTATTAGGGGGTCCTGAAGCTTTCTTT.